A single T cell receptor (beta chain) is shown here with its context. Its antigen is currently unknown. This record belongs to a study of cytomegalovirus exposure and HLA in healthy donors. The protocol was immunoSEQ multiplex PCR, while the TCRdb copy is restricted to in-frame clones and leaves out a portion. Of 60,000 or so clones listed, roughly nine tenths were seen once; the top ten hold around 1.1%. Whole-study findings and limits: The study labeled fewer than 200 TCR beta chains cytomegalovirus-associated. According to a later analysis, TCR clusters from the first cohort tended to co-occur in the 120 or so validation repertoires. Many donors shared some public TCRs, even though most TCR sequences were rare.

The sample was PBMCs. This clonotype was obtained from a man in his late teens or twenties in good health and CMV-seronegative.

The CDR3 DNA reads TGTGCCAGCAGCTCGACCGGGACAGGGGCGGATACGCAGTATTTT. Translating it yields CASSSTGTGADTQYF. This chain uses TRBV11-2 with TRBJ2-3; the match to TRBD1 covers 10 bases. This CDR3 has 15 amino acids. Germline V gives CDR1 SGHAT, CDR2 FQNNGV. Unmatched junction bases numbered 7, after V lost 4 bases and J lost 6 bases.